The clone carrying this TCR beta chain came up a few times. This entry comes from a study of blood T cell repertoires in COVID-19. Study-level information: Acute and convalescent COVID-19 samples came from the United States, Italy and Spain. PBMCs, B-cell-depleted T cells, or T cells were the source of the cDNA or gDNA that made up the material.

V was pared by 0 bases and J by 1 base, with 7 bases of the junction left unmatched. The CDR3 is 19 amino acids. Germline values: CDR1 SGHAT, CDR2 FQNNGV. Authors' processing steps: Reference gene primer amplification gave estimated nucleated cell counts. Repertoires were generated with immunoSEQ multiplex PCR, while TCRdb's copy carries only in-frame clones and drops some. D and trimming come from the DNA, and the V and J calls and clone size come from that table. The sample contains about 130,000 clones, about 80% of which appear only once. The sample comprised peripheral blood. J is TRBJ2-1 and V is TRBV11-2, with 12 nucleotides matching TRBD2. This clonotype was sampled from a man between 60 and 75 years old with acute or convalescent COVID-19. The CDR3 loop reads CASSLDGTSGSPSYNEQFF. Written as DNA, the CDR3 is TGTGCCAGCAGCTTAGATGGGACTAGCGGGTCTCCTTCCTACAATGAGCAGTTCTTC.